Below are 18 T cell receptor beta chains sequenced from a single sample in a study of blood T cell repertoires in COVID-19 (dated by TCRdb to 2019 to 2021). Libraries were made using the immunoSEQ multiplex PCR assay. TCRdb retrieved this table from immuneACCESS and kept in-frame rearrangements only. Not all clones are present; in checked studies, unresolved V genes account for under half, and no reason is known for the remainder. Here the sample has around 76,000 clones; roughly 80% occur a single time. Of the sample, roughly 13% is held by the ten largest clones. The sequenced material came from peripheral blood. The receptors stem from a man aged 50 or older with COVID-19, enrolled during active disease.

This rearrangement joins TRBV7-9 to TRBJ2-5, with TRBD1 matching over 8 bases. CDR3 length: 15 amino acids. Germline CDR1 SEHNR, CDR2 FQNEAQ (reference sequence). The ends lost 4 bases at V and 3 bases at J; junction bases unmatched: 7. The CDR3 is CASSYMYRGEETQYF. CDR3 DNA sequence: TGTGCCAGCAGCTATATGTACAGGGGGGAAGAGACCCAGTACTTC.

The V gene is TRBV2, the J gene TRBJ2-7, with TRBD2 matching 7 bases. Germline V gene lookup returns CDR1 SNHLY and CDR2 FYNNEI. V was pared by 6 bases and J by 9 bases, with 5 bases of the junction left unmatched. This CDR3 is 11 amino acids long. In DNA form, the CDR3 reads TGTGCCAGCAGGGGAGGGGAGTGGCAGTACTTC. Encoded protein: CASRGGEWQYF.

The chain has TRBV15 and TRBJ2-5, with D perhaps matching TRBD2 (6 bases). Between the trimmed V and J ends, which lost 10 bases and 0 bases, there was a span of 15 bases. The germline CDR1 and CDR2 sequences are LNHNV and YYDKDF (reference sequence). The CDR3 is 14 amino acids. DNA of the CDR3: TGTGCCAGCGCAAGCGGGTGGTACCAAGAGACCCAGTACTTC. This sequence encodes CASASGWYQETQYF.

This clone showed up just a few times. The chain uses TRBV6-6 and TRBJ2-3, with 10 bases lining up with TRBD2. The CDR3 is 16 amino acids. In germline, CDR1 is MNHNY, CDR2 SVGAGI (reference sequence). V lost 3 bases, J lost 1 base, and 4 bases stayed unmatched. CDR3 sequence (DNA): TGTGCCAGCAGTTATCCCGGGACTAGCGGCACAGATACGCAGTATTTT. It translates to CASSYPGTSGTDTQYF.

The chain joins TRBV12-3 or TRBV12-4 to TRBJ2-5; D might be TRBD2 (5 bases). The V end lost 3 bases, the J end lost 4 bases, and 9 bases lay between the germline ends. The CDR3 extends over 13 amino acids. The CDR3 loop is CASSLTTGETQYF. The CDR3 DNA sequence: TGTGCCAGCAGTTTGACTACCGGAGAGACCCAGTACTTC.

The chain couples TRBV7-3 to TRBJ2-1; 9 nucleotides align to TRBD2. The CDR3 length is 15 residues. The germline V gene has CDR1 SGHTA and CDR2 FQGTGA. The V and J ends lost 5 bases and 7 bases, in that order; junction bases with no gene match: 9. The CDR3 protein is CASSLSREGWNEQFF. The DNA of the CDR3 is TGTGCCAGCAGCCTCTCGCGGGAGGGGTGGAATGAGCAGTTCTTC.

The chain employs TRBV5-5 and TRBJ1-2; tentatively, D is TRBD1 (6 bases). Germline V gene data show CDR1 as SGHKS and CDR2 as YYEKEE (reference sequence). The length of the CDR3 is 14 residues. Trimming pared 3 bases from V and 3 bases from J, leaving 12 bases between. The CDR3 sequence is CASSSDSYYYGYTF. The DNA of the CDR3 is TGTGCCAGCAGCTCGGACAGCTACTACTATGGCTACACCTTC.

CDR3 region: CASSLGGYQETQYF. CDR3 nucleotides: TGTGCCAGCAGCTTAGGAGGATACCAAGAGACCCAGTACTTC. The chain combines TRBV7-6 with TRBJ2-5; D remains ambiguous. CDR3 length equals 14 residues. Germline V gene sequence: CDR1 SGHVS, CDR2 FNYEAQ. V shed 1 base and J shed 0 bases, with 6 bases lying between them.

The chain is built from TRBV6-5 and TRBJ1-2, with TRBD1 matching over 7 bases. This CDR3 has 14 residues. Germline V lookup: CDR1 MNHEY, CDR2 SVGAGI. Germline trimming cut 6 bases from V and 5 bases from J; bases unmatched to any gene: 9. The CDR3 nucleotides are TGTGCCAGCAGCGGCGACAGGGAACAATATGGCTACACCTTC. Translation gives CASSGDREQYGYTF.

The chain carries TRBV5-4 and TRBJ2-2; no clear D. This CDR3 region has 13 residues. Germline V gives CDR1 SGHNT, CDR2 YYREEE (reference sequence). Trimming removed 2 bases at V and 5 bases at J, with 7 bases between. The CDR3: CASSFLGTGELFF. As DNA, the CDR3 is TGTGCCAGCAGCTTCCTCGGTACCGGGGAGCTGTTTTTT.

V is TRBV5-1 and J is TRBJ2-2; D perhaps matches TRBD2 (6 bases). The CDR3 runs to 15 residues. Trimming pared 2 bases from V and 7 bases from J, leaving 15 bases between. Germline lookup yields CDR1 SGHRS and CDR2 YFSETQ. The CDR3 region is CASSLTGAKGGELFF. CDR3 coding DNA: TGCGCCAGCAGCTTAACGGGAGCGAAAGGCGGGGAGCTGTTTTTT. The whole variable domain, filled in from reference TRBV5-1 and TRBJ2-2, reads KAGVTQTPRYLIKTRGQQVTLSCSPISGHRSVSWYQQTPGQGLQFLFEYFSETQRNKGNFPGRFSGRQFSNSRSEMNVSTLELGDSALYLCASSLTGAKGGELFFGEGSRLTVL.

The chain has TRBV24-1 and TRBJ2-2; the D gene is possibly TRBD1 (6 bases). This CDR3 has 16 residues. V was trimmed by 5 bases and J by 6 bases, leaving 18 bases between them. Germline assignment: CDR1 KGHDR and CDR2 SFDVKD. CDR3 sequence reads: CATSGSGVPLAGELFF. The CDR3 DNA follows: TGTGCCACCAGTGGTTCAGGGGTCCCGTTGGCCGGGGAGCTGTTTTTT.

V and J are TRBV11-1 and TRBJ2-3; D gene uncertain. Trimming took 0 bases from V and 1 from J, leaving 8 bases between them. The CDR3 runs to 15 residues. Germline V gives CDR1 SGHAT, CDR2 FQDESV (reference sequence). The CDR3 loop is CASSLASVGTDTQYF. For the CDR3, the DNA is TGTGCCAGCAGCTTAGCGAGCGTAGGCACAGATACGCAGTATTTT.

The chain is built from TRBV30 and TRBJ1-5, with no clear D. The germline gives CDR1 GTSNPN, CDR2 SVGIG (reference sequence). This CDR3 is 14 amino acids long. V dropped 5 bases and J dropped 3 bases, with 14 bases sitting between them. The CDR3: CAWDNPNLNQPQHF. Here the CDR3 DNA reads TGTGCCTGGGACAACCCCAACCTCAATCAGCCCCAGCATTTT.

The CDR3 protein is CATSGTSGRAGEDTQYF. The CDR3 coding sequence is TGTGCCACCAGTGGGACTAGCGGGAGGGCCGGTGAGGATACGCAGTATTTT. The chain employs TRBV24-1 and TRBJ2-3; 15 bases map to TRBD2. V was clipped by 5 bases and J by 6 bases; unmatched bases: 8. Germline V CDR1 and CDR2: KGHDR, SFDVKD. This CDR3 has 17 amino acids.

The chain carries TRBV7-2 and TRBJ2-7; 7 positions agree with TRBD2. After removal of 3 bases from V and 0 bases from J, the junction contained 5 bases not matched to a gene. Germline values: CDR1 SGHTA, CDR2 FQGNSA. This CDR3 has 15 residues. CDR3 loop: CASSFGGSTSYEQYF. As DNA, the CDR3 is TGTGCCAGCAGCTTTGGCGGGAGTACCTCCTACGAGCAGTACTTC.

Here the CDR3 DNA reads TGTGCCAGTAGTCTGGGACAGGGGATAAACTATGGCTACACCTTC. It codes for CASSLGQGINYGYTF. The gene calls are TRBV19 and TRBJ1-2, with 10 bases aligning to TRBD1. J lost 2 bases, V lost 5 bases, and 5 bases had no gene match. There are 15 residues in the CDR3. Germline lookup yields CDR1 LNHDA and CDR2 SQIVND (reference sequence).

This chain connects TRBV6-1 to TRBJ1-3; no clear D. The CDR3 loop spans 17 amino acids. CDR1 is MNHNS, CDR2 SASEGT, per germline. Trimming shortened V by 4 bases and J by 0 bases, and 16 bases separated the two germline ends. Here the CDR3 DNA reads TGTGCCAGCAGTGGGGAGTATTGGGGAGACTCTGGAAACACCATATATTTT. Translated: CASSGEYWGDSGNTIYF.